This TCR beta chain was captured in a study of blood T cells in healthy people across ages. General study results and limits: Changes seen in expanded clonotypes were possibly confounded by donor CMV status left unknown. Higher diversity, along with more naive CD4+ cells, distinguished long-lived donors from aged donors. Diversity estimates drawn from one million T cells were deemed underestimates.

Primers used in a second PCR of about 6 to 11 cycles were a sample-barcoded 5' primer and a J-beta primer mix. TCRdb re-derived calls from the 5' RACE reads in MiXCR, one entry per CDR3 protein. The repertoire has hundreds of thousands of distinct CDR3 sequences, approximately 21% of them found once; the top ten carry approximately 3.6%. Comment on this clonotype: Its matching antigen is unknown.

The source material was blood. The clonotype originates from a man between 65 and 79 years old in good health.

The CDR3 nucleotides are TGTGCCAGCAGTTACCGGACAGGGGGCTATGGCTACACCTTC. Translation: CASSYRTGGYGYTF. The J gene is TRBJ1-2, the V gene TRBV12-3 or TRBV12-4; 10 bases agree with TRBD1. The CDR3 loop spans 14 amino acids. J gave up 4 bases and V 4 bases, and 3 bases lay outside the gene matches.